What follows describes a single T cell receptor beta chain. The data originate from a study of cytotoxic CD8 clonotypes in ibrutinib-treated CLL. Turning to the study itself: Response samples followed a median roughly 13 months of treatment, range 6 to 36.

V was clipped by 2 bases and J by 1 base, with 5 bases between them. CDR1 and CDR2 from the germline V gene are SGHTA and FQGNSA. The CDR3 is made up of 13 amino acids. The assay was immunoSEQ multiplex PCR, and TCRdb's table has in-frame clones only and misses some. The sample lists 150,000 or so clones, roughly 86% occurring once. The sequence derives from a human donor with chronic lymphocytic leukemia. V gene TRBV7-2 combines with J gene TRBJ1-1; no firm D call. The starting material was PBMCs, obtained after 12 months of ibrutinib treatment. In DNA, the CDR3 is TGTGCCAGCAGCTTATTACAGAACACTGAAGCTTTCTTT. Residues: CASSLLQNTEAFF. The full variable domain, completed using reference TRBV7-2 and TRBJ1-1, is GAGVSQSPSNKVTEKGKDVELRCDPISGHTALYWYRQSLGQGLEFLIYFQGNSAPDKSGLPSDRFSAERTGGSVSTLTIQRTQQEDSAVYLCASSLLQNTEAFFGQGTRLTVV.